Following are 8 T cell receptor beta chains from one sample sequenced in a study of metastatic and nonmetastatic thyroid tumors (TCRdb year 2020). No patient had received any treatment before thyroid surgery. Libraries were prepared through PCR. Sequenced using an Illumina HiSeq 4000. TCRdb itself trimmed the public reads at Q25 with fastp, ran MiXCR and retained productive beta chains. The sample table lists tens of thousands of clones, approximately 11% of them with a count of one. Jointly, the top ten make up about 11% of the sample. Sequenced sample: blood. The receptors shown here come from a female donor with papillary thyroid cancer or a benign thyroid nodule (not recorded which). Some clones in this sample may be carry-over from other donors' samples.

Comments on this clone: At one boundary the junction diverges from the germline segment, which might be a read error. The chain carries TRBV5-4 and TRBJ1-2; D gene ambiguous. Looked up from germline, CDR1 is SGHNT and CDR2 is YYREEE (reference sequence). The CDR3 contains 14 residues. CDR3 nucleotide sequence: TGTGCCAGCAGCTTACGGGGAGATGAATATGTCTACACCTTC. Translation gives CASSLRGDEYVYTF.

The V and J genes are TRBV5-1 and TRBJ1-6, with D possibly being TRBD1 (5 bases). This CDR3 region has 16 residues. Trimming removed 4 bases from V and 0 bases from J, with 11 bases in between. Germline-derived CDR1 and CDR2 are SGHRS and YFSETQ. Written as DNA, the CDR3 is TGCGCCAGCAGCACGGGACTGGGCTCCTATAATTCACCCCTCCACTTT. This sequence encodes CASSTGLGSYNSPLHF. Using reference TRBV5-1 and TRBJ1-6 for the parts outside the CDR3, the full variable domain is KAGVTQTPRYLIKTRGQQVTLSCSPISGHRSVSWYQQTPGQGLQFLFEYFSETQRNKGNFPGRFSGRQFSNSRSEMNVSTLELGDSALYLCASSTGLGSYNSPLHFGNGTRLTVT.

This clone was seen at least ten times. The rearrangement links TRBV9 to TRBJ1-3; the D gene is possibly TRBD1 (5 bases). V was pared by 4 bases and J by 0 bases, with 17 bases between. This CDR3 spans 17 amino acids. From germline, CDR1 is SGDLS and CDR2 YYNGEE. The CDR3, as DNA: TGTGCCAGCAGCCCATACCCCGACGGGGGCTCTGGAAACACCATATATTTT. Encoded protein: CASSPYPDGGSGNTIYF.

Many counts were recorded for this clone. This CDR3 reads CASSLEPWAGNTEAFF. The CDR3 DNA reads TGCGCCAGCAGCTTGGAGCCATGGGCGGGGAACACTGAAGCTTTCTTT. The rearrangement joins TRBV5-1 to TRBJ1-1; D ambiguous. V lost 0 bases and J lost 1, with 13 bases in between. In germline, CDR1 is SGHRS, CDR2 YFSETQ. The CDR3 is 16 amino acids. Variable domain in full (rest from reference TRBV5-1 and TRBJ1-1): KAGVTQTPRYLIKTRGQQVTLSCSPISGHRSVSWYQQTPGQGLQFLFEYFSETQRNKGNFPGRFSGRQFSNSRSEMNVSTLELGDSALYLCASSLEPWAGNTEAFFGQGTRLTVV.

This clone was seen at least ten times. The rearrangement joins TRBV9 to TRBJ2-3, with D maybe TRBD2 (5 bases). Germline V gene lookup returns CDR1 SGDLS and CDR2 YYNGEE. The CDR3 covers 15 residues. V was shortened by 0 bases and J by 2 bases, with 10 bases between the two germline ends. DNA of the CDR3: TGTGCCAGCAGCGTAGAGGACTTCTACACAGATACGCAGTATTTT. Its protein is CASSVEDFYTDTQYF. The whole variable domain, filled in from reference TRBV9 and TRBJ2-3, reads DSGVTQTPKHLITATGQRVTLRCSPRSGDLSVYWYQQSLDQGLQFLIQYYNGEERAKGNILERFSAQQFPDLHSELNLSSLELGDSALYFCASSVEDFYTDTQYFGPGTRLTVL.

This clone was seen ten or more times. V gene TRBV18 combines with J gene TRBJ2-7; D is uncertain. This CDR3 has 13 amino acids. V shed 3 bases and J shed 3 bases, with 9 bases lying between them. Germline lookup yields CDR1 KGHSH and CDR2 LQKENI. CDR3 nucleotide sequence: TGTGCCAGCTCACCTCGGCAGAGCTACGAGCAGTACTTC. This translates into CASSPRQSYEQYF.

The CDR3 is CAWSVQGPYGYTF. In nucleotides, the CDR3 is TGTGCCTGGAGTGTACAGGGCCCCTATGGCTACACCTTC. The chain uses TRBV30 and TRBJ1-2; D perhaps matches TRBD1 (6 bases). The length of the CDR3 is 13 residues. Germline-derived CDR1 and CDR2 are GTSNPN and SVGIG (reference sequence). With 0 bases removed from V and 4 bases from J, the gap between germline ends came to 9 bases.

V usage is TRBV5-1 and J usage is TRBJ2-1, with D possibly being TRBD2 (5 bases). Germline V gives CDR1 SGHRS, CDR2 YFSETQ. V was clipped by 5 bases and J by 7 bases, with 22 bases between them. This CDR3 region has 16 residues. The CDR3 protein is CASRPTRGSVGNEQFF. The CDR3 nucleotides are TGCGCCAGCAGGCCAACCCGGGGTTCCGTAGGGAATGAGCAGTTCTTC.